The 18 T cell receptor beta chains below were found in one sample sequenced in a study of cytomegalovirus exposure and HLA in healthy donors. The PCR had 60 Vbeta and 13 Jbeta primers. TCRdb keeps only in-frame clones here, not all; method: immunoSEQ multiplex PCR. The table has about 140,000 clones, over 75% seen once. The sequencing sample was made of PBMCs. These receptor sequences come from a man aged 25-45 years in good health and CMV-seronegative.

The chain combines TRBV5-6 with TRBJ2-5; no clear D. V was cut by 1 base and J by 2 bases, with 9 bases left in between. Per the germline V gene, CDR1 is SGHDT and CDR2 is YYEEEE. The CDR3 loop spans 14 amino acids. CDR3 loop: CASSLLNSQETQYF. The CDR3 nucleotides read TGTGCCAGCAGCTTGCTTAACAGTCAAGAGACCCAGTACTTC.

J is TRBJ2-1 and V is TRBV2; D perhaps matches TRBD2 (5 bases). The CDR3 is 14 amino acids. CDR1 SNHLY and CDR2 FYNNEI come from the germline V gene. Trimming stripped 6 bases from V and 6 bases from J, with 15 bases between. The CDR3, as DNA: TGTGCCAGCAGCCTATCGCCGGGGTTCAATGAGCAGTTCTTC. Translated: CASSLSPGFNEQFF. The full variable domain, in which reference TRBV2 and TRBJ2-1 provide the parts outside the CDR3, is EPEVTQTPSHQVTQMGQEVILRCVPISNHLYFYWYRQILGQKVEFLVSFYNNEISEKSEIFDDQFSVERPDGSNFTLKIRSTKLEDSAMYFCASSLSPGFNEQFFGPGTRLTVL.

Notes on this clone: One junction end does not reproduce the germline sequence, and a read error may be involved. This rearrangement joins TRBV27 to TRBJ1-5; D call uncertain. Germline loops: CDR1 MNHEY, CDR2 SMNVEV (reference sequence). This CDR3 contains 13 residues. CDR3: CASSLSRGAPQNF. CDR3 sequence (DNA): TGTGCCAGCAGTTTATCGCGAGGTGCGCCCCAGAATTTT.

The chain links TRBV10-3 to TRBJ2-7, with 9 bases aligning to TRBD1. J gave up 4 bases and V 8 bases, and 6 bases lay outside the gene matches. Germline V gene lookup returns CDR1 ENHRY and CDR2 SYGVKD. The CDR3 runs 13 residues. CDR3 bases: TGTGCCATCGCCGGGACAGGGACTTACGAGCAGTACTTC. Encoded protein: CAIAGTGTYEQYF.

This clone has just one count. This chain links TRBV29-1 with TRBJ2-5; D remains ambiguous. V was pared by 4 bases and J by 5 bases, with 8 bases between. The CDR3 has 11 amino acids. The germline V gene has CDR1 SQVTM and CDR2 ANQGSEA. The CDR3 loop is CSVVPVETQYF. CDR3 coding DNA: TGCAGCGTTGTCCCGGTGGAGACCCAGTACTTC.

The V gene is TRBV19, the J gene TRBJ1-2; 10 bases map to TRBD1. The V and J ends lost 1 base and 8 bases, in that order; junction bases with no gene match: 7. This CDR3 comprises 15 residues. The V gene's germline CDR1 is LNHDA and CDR2 SQIVND (reference sequence). The CDR3 DNA reads as TGTGCCAGTAGTATAGCCGGGACAGGGGCTTCGGGCTACACCTTC. Translation: CASSIAGTGASGYTF.

This clone was recorded a few times. The V and J genes are TRBV6-4 and TRBJ1-6; D remains ambiguous. V was trimmed by 4 bases and J by 4 bases, leaving 8 bases between them. Germline CDR1 reads MRHNA; CDR2 reads SNTAGT. CDR3 length equals 14 residues. CDR3 sequence (DNA): TGTGCCAGCAGTGCAACAGAATATAATTCACCCCTCCACTTT. It is translated as CASSATEYNSPLHF.

The rearrangement joins TRBV6-6 to TRBJ2-3, with D perhaps TRBD2 (5 bases). The germline gives CDR1 MNHNY, CDR2 SVGAGI (reference sequence). V gave up 2 bases and J gave up 1 base, with 13 bases separating them. The CDR3 spans 16 residues. The CDR3 region is CASSYGLRAGTDTQYF. DNA of the CDR3: TGTGCCAGCAGTTACGGACTCCGAGCAGGCACAGATACGCAGTATTTT.

V and J are TRBV30 and TRBJ1-5; 8 nucleotides match TRBD1. Germline lookup yields CDR1 GTSNPN and CDR2 SVGIG (reference sequence). The CDR3 runs to 18 residues. The V gene end was trimmed by 2 bases and the J gene end by 5 bases; junction bases not matched to a gene: 17. For the CDR3, the DNA is TGTGCCTGGAGTACCCGACAGGGGTTCGTCGAAATGGATCAGCCCCAGCATTTT. Translated: CAWSTRQGFVEMDQPQHF.

The chain couples TRBV5-1 to TRBJ2-7; weak D call: TRBD2 (5 bases). This CDR3 contains 15 residues. Germline V gives CDR1 SGHRS, CDR2 YFSETQ. Trimming pared 4 bases from V and 6 bases from J, leaving 20 bases between. Here the CDR3 DNA reads TGCGCCAGCAGCCCGCCTGCGTCAGGTGGAGGCGAGCAGTACTTC. Amino acids: CASSPPASGGGEQYF.

The chain is built from TRBV27 and TRBJ2-5, with 7 bases fitting TRBD1. The ends lost 2 bases at V and 4 bases at J; junction bases unmatched: 7. Germline CDR1 reads MNHEY; CDR2 reads SMNVEV (reference sequence). The CDR3 runs 15 residues. CDR3 DNA: TGTGCCAGCAGTTTAAGGGGGCACAAGGGAGAGACCCAGTACTTC. Translating it yields CASSLRGHKGETQYF.

The rearrangement joins TRBV7-2 to TRBJ2-1; D is perhaps TRBD2 (5 bases). The germline gives CDR1 SGHTA, CDR2 FQGNSA. V was pared by 5 bases and J by 7 bases, with 15 bases between. The CDR3 contains 14 residues. In DNA, the CDR3 is TGTGCCAGCAGCCTTCATGACGGGAATAATGAGCAGTTCTTC. It is translated as CASSLHDGNNEQFF.

The rearrangement links TRBV9 to TRBJ1-2; 7 positions match TRBD1. Germline loops: CDR1 SGDLS, CDR2 YYNGEE. The V segment lost 5 bases and the J segment 11 bases; nucleotides outside the gene matches: 12. The CDR3 has 13 amino acids. The CDR3 here is CASSGQANMGYTF. CDR3 sequence (DNA): TGTGCCAGCAGTGGACAGGCCAACATGGGGTACACCTTC.

This clone was detected a few times. The chain is built from TRBV4-2 and TRBJ1-5; D unclear. The V gene's germline CDR1 is LGHNA and CDR2 YNFKEQ. The CDR3 has 16 residues. Trimming removed 0 bases at V and 4 bases at J, with 13 bases between. DNA for the CDR3: TGTGCCAGCAGCCAAGAGAAAGGGAGGGTAAATCAGCCCCAGCATTTT. It is translated as CASSQEKGRVNQPQHF.

This rearrangement joins TRBV6-5 to TRBJ2-1; 8 bases are a match to TRBD1. Germline CDR1 is MNHEY and CDR2 is SVGAGI. J gave up 2 bases and V 2 bases, and 2 bases lay outside the gene matches. CDR3 length: 15 amino acids. The CDR3 DNA is TGTGCCAGCAGTTACGTACAGGGGGCCTACAATGAGCAGTTCTTC. Its protein product is CASSYVQGAYNEQFF.

The chain has TRBV5-1 and TRBJ1-2; D unclear. Germline values: CDR1 SGHRS, CDR2 YFSETQ. Trimming took off 4 bases at V and 2 bases at J, with 12 bases between the two ends. The CDR3 runs 14 residues. The chain's CDR3 is CASSPQALNYGYTF. The CDR3 DNA is TGCGCCAGCAGCCCTCAGGCTCTGAACTATGGCTACACCTTC.

The chain recombines TRBV9 with TRBJ2-3, with a weak D call TRBD2 (6 bases). Looked up from germline, CDR1 is SGDLS and CDR2 is YYNGEE. The CDR3 totals 15 residues. Trimming pared 0 bases from V and 2 bases from J, leaving 10 bases between. The CDR3 DNA is TGTGCCAGCAGCGTAGTTGGAGGGACCACAGATACGCAGTATTTT. Translation: CASSVVGGTTDTQYF.

This clone was detected only once. V usage is TRBV7-6 and J usage is TRBJ1-5; possible D gene TRBD1, 5 bases. V lost 1 base, J lost 0 bases, and 7 bases lay in between. Germline lookup yields CDR1 SGHVS and CDR2 FNYEAQ. The CDR3 extends over 15 amino acids. The CDR3 DNA is TGTGCCAGCAGCTTAGTTGACAGTAGCAATCAGCCCCAGCATTTT. It specifies CASSLVDSSNQPQHF. The variable domain in full, completed from reference TRBV7-6 and TRBJ1-5, reads GAGVSQSPRYKVTKRGQDVALRCDPISGHVSLYWYRQALGQGPEFLTYFNYEAQQDKSGLPNDRFSAERPEGSISTLTIQRTEQRDSAMYRCASSLVDSSNQPQHFGDGTRLSIL.